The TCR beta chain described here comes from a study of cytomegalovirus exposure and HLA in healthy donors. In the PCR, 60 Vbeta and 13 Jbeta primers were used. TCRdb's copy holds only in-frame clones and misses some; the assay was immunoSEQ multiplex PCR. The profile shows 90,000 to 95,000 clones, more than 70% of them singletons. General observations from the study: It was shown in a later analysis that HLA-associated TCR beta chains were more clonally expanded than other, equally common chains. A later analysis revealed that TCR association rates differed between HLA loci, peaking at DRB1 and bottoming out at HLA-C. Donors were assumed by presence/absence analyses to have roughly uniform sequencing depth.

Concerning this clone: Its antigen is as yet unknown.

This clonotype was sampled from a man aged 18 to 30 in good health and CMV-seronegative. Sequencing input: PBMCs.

In nucleotides, the CDR3 is TGTGCCAGCAGCCAGTCCGGGACAGGGGGGAAAGAGCAGTACTTC. Translating gives CASSQSGTGGKEQYF. The chain carries TRBV14 and TRBJ2-7; 11 nucleotides line up with TRBD1. V lost 3 bases and J lost 7; bases outside the gene matches: 8. The CDR3 contains 15 residues. The germline V gene has CDR1 SGHDN and CDR2 FVKESK.